The 26 T cell receptor beta chains reported below all come from one sample, sequenced in a study of T cell responses to AZD1222 COVID-19 vaccine. The assay was immunoSEQ multiplex PCR, and TCRdb's table has in-frame clones only and misses some. The sample carries over 120,000 clones, 80% to 95% recorded once. The source material was peripheral blood, sampled 28 days after the second AZD1222 dose. The receptors were gathered from an adult who received the AZD1222 COVID-19 vaccine.

Only one count was recorded for this clone. The V gene is TRBV28, the J gene TRBJ1-2, with 7 bases lining up with TRBD1. V lost 7 bases to trimming and J lost 8 bases; unmatched junction nucleotides: 13. The CDR3 extends over 14 amino acids. Per the germline V gene, CDR1 is MDHEN and CDR2 is SYDVKM. CDR3 DNA: TGTGCCAGCACCAGGGGGGCAGGGCGGTTAGGCTACACCTTC. As protein: CASTRGAGRLGYTF.

This CDR3 is CASSIGTSGVASTDTQYF. CDR3 coding DNA: TGTGCCAGTAGTATAGGGACTAGCGGGGTCGCTAGCACAGATACGCAGTATTTT. The genes are TRBV19 and TRBJ2-3; 12 bases agree with TRBD2. The trim removed 1 base at V and 0 bases at J, leaving 5 bases unmatched. Germline V CDR1 and CDR2: LNHDA, SQIVND (reference sequence). The CDR3 runs to 18 residues.

J is TRBJ1-5 and V is TRBV4-3; D gene ambiguous. Germline loops: CDR1 LGHNA, CDR2 YSLEER. The CDR3 consists of 15 residues. V was cut by 2 bases and J by 1 base, with 9 bases left in between. The DNA for the CDR3 is TGCGCCAGCAGCCAATCCCTGGAGAGCAATCAGCCCCAGCATTTT. This gives the protein CASSQSLESNQPQHF.

The chain couples TRBV7-9 to TRBJ2-1; D possibly corresponds to TRBD1 (6 bases). Germline CDR1 SEHNR, CDR2 FQNEAQ (reference sequence). This CDR3 region has 15 residues. V lost 4 bases to trimming and J lost 7 bases, with 17 bases between them. The CDR3 DNA reads TGTGCCAGCAGCTCCTCACAGGGATCGGGAAATGAGCAGTTCTTC. Its protein is CASSSSQGSGNEQFF. Supplemented by reference TRBV7-9 and TRBJ2-1, the full variable domain reads DTGVSQNPRHKITKRGQNVTFRCDPISEHNRLYWYRQTLGQGPEFLTYFQNEAQLEKSRLLSDRFSAERPKGSFSTLEIQRTEQGDSAMYLCASSSSQGSGNEQFFGPGTRLTVL.

This clone has more than one count but fewer than ten. The chain couples TRBV4-1 to TRBJ2-2; D is ambiguous. CDR3 length equals 12 residues. The V end lost 2 bases, the J end lost 7 bases, and 5 bases lay between the germline ends. The V gene's germline CDR1 is MGHRA and CDR2 YSYEKL. Written as DNA, the CDR3 is TGCGCCAGCAGCCAACCGTACGGGGAGCTGTTTTTT. Amino acid sequence: CASSQPYGELFF.

J is TRBJ2-1 and V is TRBV10-3, with TRBD2 identical over 7 bases. Germline V gene data show CDR1 as ENHRY and CDR2 as SYGVKD. This CDR3 is 15 amino acids long. The V segment lost 7 bases and the J segment 4 bases; nucleotides outside the gene matches: 10. Here the CDR3 DNA reads TGTGCCATCAATGGGGGGGGTAGCGGGTACAATGAGCAGTTCTTC. The encoded protein is CAINGGGSGYNEQFF.

The chain joins TRBV27 to TRBJ2-1; D is uncertain. Germline assignment: CDR1 MNHEY and CDR2 SMNVEV (reference sequence). Trimming took 3 bases from V and 6 from J, leaving 12 bases between them. CDR3 length equals 14 residues. CDR3 region: CASSFLGPTNEQFF. Here the CDR3 DNA reads TGTGCCAGCAGTTTCCTCGGTCCCACCAATGAGCAGTTCTTC.

The chain combines TRBV10-3 with TRBJ1-5; D uncertain. CDR1 and CDR2 from the germline V gene are ENHRY and SYGVKD. The CDR3 runs 12 residues. V was pared by 0 bases and J by 6 bases, with 3 bases between. In DNA, the CDR3 is TGTGCCATCAGTGAGTCGACTCAGCCCCAGCATTTT. Translating gives CAISESTQPQHF.

This clone was detected only once. The rearrangement links TRBV5-1 to TRBJ2-7, with 8 bases aligning to TRBD1. Germline V gene lookup returns CDR1 SGHRS and CDR2 YFSETQ. The trim removed 4 bases at V and 7 bases at J, leaving 7 bases unmatched. There are 13 residues in the CDR3. CDR3 in DNA: TGCGCCAGCAGCCCTGGACAGGGTAAAGAGCAGTACTTC. As protein: CASSPGQGKEQYF.

This chain joins TRBV18 and TRBJ2-2, with D tentatively TRBD1 or TRBD2 (5 bases each). V was pared by 3 bases and J by 7 bases, with 15 bases between. Germline V gene data show CDR1 as KGHSH and CDR2 as LQKENI. The CDR3 extends over 15 amino acids. The CDR3 here is CASSPPQGAGGELFF. In DNA, the CDR3 is TGTGCCAGCTCACCCCCCCAGGGAGCAGGCGGGGAGCTGTTTTTT.

The V gene is TRBV2, the J gene TRBJ1-5; 12 nucleotides agree with TRBD1. CDR3 length equals 18 residues. Looked up from germline, CDR1 is SNHLY and CDR2 is FYNNEI. V lost 1 base, J lost 4 bases, and 8 bases stayed unmatched. The CDR3 bases are TGTGCCAGCAGTGAAGGGGACAGGGGGCTACTTGGAAATCAGCCCCAGCATTTT. Translating gives CASSEGDRGLLGNQPQHF.

The CDR3, as DNA: TGTGCCAGCTCACCTTCGGAACAGGGGATTGGCTATGGCTACACCTTC. It specifies CASSPSEQGIGYGYTF. This chain connects TRBV18 to TRBJ1-2; TRBD1 aligns across 7 bases. V lost 3 bases, J lost 4 bases, and 11 bases stayed unmatched. The CDR3 runs to 16 residues. Germline V gives CDR1 KGHSH, CDR2 LQKENI.

This chain connects TRBV27 to TRBJ2-3, with D hard to call. V was pared by 2 bases and J by 0 bases, with 3 bases between. Germline values: CDR1 MNHEY, CDR2 SMNVEV (reference sequence). The CDR3 runs 13 residues. The CDR3 sequence: CASSLLSTDTQYF. The CDR3 bases are TGTGCCAGCAGTTTACTCAGCACAGATACGCAGTATTTT.

The V gene is TRBV5-4, the J gene TRBJ1-3, with 10 nucleotides matching TRBD1. Germline CDR1 reads SGHNT; CDR2 reads YYREEE (reference sequence). The CDR3 contains 15 residues. V lost 4 bases to trimming and J lost 4 bases; unmatched junction nucleotides: 5. CDR3 nucleotides: TGTGCCAGCAGCCCGGGGACAGGGGCAGGAAACACCATATATTTT. Translating gives CASSPGTGAGNTIYF.

The chain employs TRBV28 and TRBJ1-1; D is ambiguous. This CDR3 is 11 amino acids long. Looked up from germline, CDR1 is MDHEN and CDR2 is SYDVKM. The V end was cut by 7 bases, the J end by 1 base, with 4 bases between. CDR3 residues: CASKANTEAFF. The CDR3 region has the DNA TGTGCCAGCAAGGCGAACACTGAAGCTTTCTTT.

The chain links TRBV18 to TRBJ1-6; 10 nucleotides match TRBD1. Germline lookup yields CDR1 KGHSH and CDR2 LQKENI. The CDR3 sequence is 15 residues long. V was pared by 6 bases and J by 9 bases, with 8 bases of the junction left unmatched. CDR3 DNA sequence: TGTGCCAGCTCGCCCAAGACAGGGGGCAGTTCACCCCTCCACTTT. As protein: CASSPKTGGSSPLHF.

The genes are TRBV27 and TRBJ1-1, with D unresolved. The length of the CDR3 is 15 residues. Germline V CDR1 and CDR2: MNHEY, SMNVEV (reference sequence). V lost 5 bases and J lost 2, with 15 bases in between. The CDR3 region has the DNA TGTGCCAGCAGTGGGGTCGGCCTACCTAACACTGAAGCTTTCTTT. Translation: CASSGVGLPNTEAFF.

The J gene is TRBJ1-2, the V gene TRBV7-8; D ambiguous. The germline V gene encodes CDR1 SGHVS and CDR2 FQNEAQ. V was cut by 3 bases and J by 1 base, with 9 bases left in between. The CDR3 covers 14 residues. The DNA for the CDR3 is TGTGCCAGCAGCTTGAACGGATTTAACTATGGCTACACCTTC. Translation: CASSLNGFNYGYTF.

The rearrangement joins TRBV7-2 to TRBJ1-5, with no clear D. The V end lost 4 bases, the J end lost 11 bases, and 12 bases lay between the germline ends. This CDR3 has 12 amino acids. Germline CDR1 SGHTA, CDR2 FQGNSA. The CDR3 here is CASSSGPLSQHF. In nucleotides, the CDR3 is TGTGCCAGCAGCTCCGGCCCGCTCTCCCAGCATTTT.

The chain combines TRBV7-8 with TRBJ2-1, with a tentative D call TRBD2 (7 bases). CDR1 and CDR2 from the germline V gene are SGHVS and FQNEAQ. This CDR3 region has 14 residues. Trimming cost V 5 bases and J 5 bases, with 13 bases left between them. The CDR3 nucleotides are TGTGCCAGCAGCCGAGGGGGGAGGGACAATGAGCAGTTCTTC. Translated: CASSRGGRDNEQFF. Filled out from reference TRBV7-8 and TRBJ2-1, the complete variable domain reads GAGVSQSPRYKVAKRGQDVALRCDPISGHVSLFWYQQALGQGPEFLTYFQNEAQLDKSGLPSDRFFAERPEGSVSTLKIQRTQQEDSAVYLCASSRGGRDNEQFFGPGTRLTVL.

This chain joins TRBV11-2 and TRBJ1-5, with D perhaps matching TRBD1 (5 bases). Trimming left V 1 base short and J 4 bases short, with 14 bases between. This CDR3 has 16 amino acids. Germline CDR1 is SGHAT and CDR2 is FQNNGV. CDR3 sequence reads: CASSLVGGGVNQPQHF. DNA for the CDR3: TGTGCCAGCAGCTTAGTGGGGGGAGGGGTTAATCAGCCCCAGCATTTT.

V gene TRBV19 combines with J gene TRBJ1-1, with 7 bases that match TRBD1. Looked up from germline, CDR1 is LNHDA and CDR2 is SQIVND (reference sequence). V was clipped by 4 bases and J by 4 bases; unmatched bases: 6. The length of the CDR3 is 14 residues. CDR3 in amino acids: CASSRDRLSTEAFF. The CDR3 coding sequence is TGTGCCAGTAGTAGGGACAGATTATCCACTGAAGCTTTCTTT.

The gene calls are TRBV7-2 and TRBJ2-1, with a weak D call TRBD1 (5 bases). Germline CDR1 SGHTA, CDR2 FQGNSA. CDR3 size: 14 residues. Trimming removed 10 bases from V and 5 bases from J, with 18 bases in between. CDR3 sequence: CATNRNWVDNEQFF. The CDR3 DNA reads as TGTGCCACCAACAGGAATTGGGTAGACAATGAGCAGTTCTTC.

The V call is TRBV5-1, the J call TRBJ2-2, with TRBD1 as a possible D gene (5 bases). Between the trimmed V and J ends, which lost 3 bases and 4 bases, there was a span of 16 bases. This CDR3 comprises 16 residues. Per the germline V gene, CDR1 is SGHRS and CDR2 is YFSETQ. The DNA of the CDR3 is TGCGCCAGCAGCTGGGGAACAACAAGGGGCACCGGGGAGCTGTTTTTT. It encodes CASSWGTTRGTGELFF.

The chain recombines TRBV9 with TRBJ1-2, with TRBD1 matching 8 bases. The CDR3 loop spans 16 amino acids. J lost 4 bases, V lost 3 bases, and 11 bases had no gene match. The germline gives CDR1 SGDLS, CDR2 YYNGEE. The CDR3 DNA reads TGTGCCAGCAGCGCAGATGGACAGGGCCTACCCTATGGCTACACCTTC. Residues: CASSADGQGLPYGYTF.

In its sample, this clone was seen once. The chain links TRBV7-9 to TRBJ1-1, with D uncertain. The CDR3 totals 13 residues. Germline V gene lookup returns CDR1 SEHNR and CDR2 FQNEAQ (reference sequence). The V gene lost 3 bases and the J gene lost 1 base, with 6 bases spanning the gap. The CDR3 nucleotides are TGTGCCAGCAGCTTCGCTGAGAACACTGAAGCTTTCTTT. Translated, it gives CASSFAENTEAFF.